This T cell receptor beta chain was identified in a study of PD-1 blockade in classical Hodgkin lymphoma. Assay: immunoSEQ multiplex PCR; the TCRdb copy retains only in-frame clones and omits some. The data show about 27,000 clones, with approximately 68% seen just once and roughly 3.6% held by the top ten. As for time point: cycle 4 day 1 (C4D1), after 6 weeks of nivolumab. All the patients suffered relapse after autologous stem cell transplantation, and brentuximab vedotin exposure differed. The length of the CDR3 is 16 residues. Germline V CDR1 and CDR2: MDHEN, SYDVKM. The ends were cut back, 6 bases at V and 7 bases at J, with 21 bases in the middle.

The chain recombines TRBV28 with TRBJ1-4; tentatively, D is TRBD1 (6 bases). This TCR was sampled from a human donor with classical Hodgkin lymphoma. The specimen comprised peripheral blood mononuclear cells (PBMCs), sampled before the fourth cycle of nivolumab. The CDR3 spells CASRDSSIGRGEKLFF. The CDR3 DNA reads as TGTGCCAGCAGGGACAGCAGTATCGGGAGGGGTGAAAAACTGTTTTTT.